The clone carrying this TCR beta chain has a handful of counts. The CDR3 extends over 14 amino acids. Germline V gene lookup returns CDR1 SQVTM and CDR2 ANQGSEA. V lost 4 bases to trimming and J lost 4 bases; unmatched junction nucleotides: 7. Using a J-beta primer mix together with a sample-barcoded 5' primer, a second PCR was run for 7 to 11 cycles. Each CDR3 protein is one row after TCRdb ran MiXCR on the 5' RACE reads. Among 800,000 to 1,300,000 distinct CDR3 sequences, around 27% were seen once, and the ten largest hold around 0.75%. This sample is drawn from a study of blood T cells in healthy people across ages. The same sample was also studied in work on T cells of mothers and their children.

This TCR was recovered from a girl aged 2-9 years in good health. Sequencing used blood. J is TRBJ2-1 and V is TRBV29-1; 7 nucleotides align to TRBD1. CDR3 region: CSVVSGGGYNEQFF. CDR3 DNA sequence: TGCAGCGTTGTTTCAGGGGGTGGGTACAATGAGCAGTTCTTC.